Listed below are T cell receptor beta chains from one sample, sequenced in a study of T cell repertoires in cytomegalovirus infection. TCRdb analysed the reads with MiXCR anew, one entry per CDR3 protein. The table shows about 490,000 distinct CDR3 sequences, with more than 15% occurring only once. Source material: CD8+ T cells from PBMCs. The receptors derive from a human donor in good health (CMV status not recorded). Some clones in this sample may be carry-over from other donors' samples. Each CDR3 is given with its conserved first and last residue. D genes are given only for firm matches. Size is omitted from some rows. Given values are once, few, many or a class for expanded clones.

v_gene	abundance	d_gene	j_gene	CDR3aa	CDR3nt
TRBV7-6	many	-	TRBJ1-1	CASSSISFRDTEAFF	TGTGCCAGCAGCTCAATAAGTTTCCGTGACACTGAAGCTTTCTTT
TRBV20-1	-	-	TRBJ1-2	CRAAFGFILSNYGYTF	TGCAGAGCTGCTTTCGGATTTATACTTTCTAACTATGGCTACACCTTC
TRBV5-4	few	-	TRBJ1-1	CASSPIDFTEAFF	TGTGCCAGCAGCCCCATAGACTTCACTGAAGCTTTCTTT
TRBV27	-	TRBD1	TRBJ1-5	CASSSMGQGNGPNQPQHF	TGTGCCAGCAGTTCCATGGGACAGGGAAACGGCCCCAATCAGCCCCAGCATTTT
TRBV7-2	many	-	TRBJ2-3	CASSLVLTDTQYF	TGTGCCAGCAGCTTAGTTCTTACAGATACGCAGTATTTT
TRBV11-2	few	TRBD1	TRBJ1-2	CASSLPGQGRGYTF	TGTGCCAGCAGCCTTCCGGGACAGGGTAGGGGCTACACCTTC
TRBV7-9	many	-	TRBJ1-5	CASSATIQSPNQPQHF	TGTGCCAGCAGCGCTACGATTCAATCCCCCAATCAGCCCCAGCATTTT
TRBV7-9	many	-	TRBJ2-1	CASSLAQDSNNEQFF	TGTGCCAGCAGCTTAGCGCAGGACTCAAACAATGAGCAGTTCTTC
TRBV7-3	many	-	TRBJ1-1	CASSLSSAGEAFF	TGTGCCAGCAGCTTATCGTCAGCCGGAGAAGCTTTCTTT
TRBV12-3/TRBV12-4	-	-	TRBJ2-7	CASSRTASSYEQYF	TGTGCCAGCAGTCGGACCGCGAGCTCCTACGAGCAGTACTTC
TRBV7-9	-	-	TRBJ2-2	CASSLVPGGGNAGELFF	TGTGCCAGCAGCCTCGTTCCGGGGGGCGGGAACGCCGGGGAGCTGTTTTTT
TRBV7-9	-	-	TRBJ1-6	CASSLAGGQGDSPLHF	TGTGCCAGCAGCTTAGCGGGTGGGCAGGGAGATTCACCCCTCCACTTT
TRBV10-3	many	-	TRBJ1-2	CAISPSFSNGYTF	TGTGCCATCAGTCCTTCGTTCTCTAATGGCTACACCTTC
TRBV20-1	many	TRBD2	TRBJ2-5	CSARDQSTSGGPYLQETQYF	TGCAGTGCTAGAGATCAATCGACCAGCGGGGGGCCCTACCTGCAAGAGACCCAGTACTTC
TRBV24-1	-	-	TRBJ2-7	CATRPRTETYEQYF	TGTGCCACCCGCCCCCGAACAGAGACCTACGAGCAGTACTTC
TRBV6-5	-	-	TRBJ2-7	CASSPAMRGEQYF	TGTGCCAGCAGTCCCGCCATGAGGGGTGAGCAGTACTTC
TRBV5-5	-	-	TRBJ1-5	CASSLEDTNQPQHF	TGTGCCAGCAGCTTGGAGGATACCAATCAGCCCCAGCATTTT
TRBV27	-	-	TRBJ1-5	CASSLQGVQPQHF	TGTGCCAGCAGTTTACAAGGAGTTCAGCCCCAGCATTTT
TRBV27	-	TRBD2	TRBJ2-1	CASSLSGTSGTEQFF	TGTGCCAGCAGTTTATCCGGGACTAGCGGGACTGAGCAGTTCTTC